This T cell receptor beta chain was recorded in a study of T cell repertoires in cytomegalovirus infection. The wider study: Both recently identified HLA-C-restricted and well-studied HLA-B-restricted CMV epitopes were used in the study. Matching HLA type, along with CMV infection, was indicated by public TCR beta signatures.

TCRdb processed the reads anew with MiXCR; each CDR3 protein has one entry. Of 600,000 to 700,000 distinct CDR3 sequences listed, about 30% are singletons. On this clonotype: As yet, its antigen is unknown.

Findings and limits, study-wide: Clonotype analysis showed dominance of the ex vivo response by HLA-C-restricted CMV-specific TCR beta clonotypes. Cumulative public TCR beta family frequency identified carriers of CMV plus the relevant HLA.

The CDR3 extends over 14 amino acids. V shed 7 bases and J 6 bases; nucleotides not matched to a gene: 3. The germline gives CDR1 SNHLY, CDR2 FYNNEI. The sample here was cultured PBMCs, taken from culture after CMV antigen stimulation. This chain links TRBV2 with TRBJ2-2; 12 bases are a match to TRBD2. The sequence was obtained from a human donor in good health (CMV status not recorded). Some clones in this sample may be carry-over from other donors' samples. The CDR3 DNA follows: TGTGCCAGCAAGACTAGCGGGGGACCCGGGGAGCTGTTTTTT. Translation: CASKTSGGPGELFF.